This TCR beta chain was profiled in a study of blood T cell repertoires in COVID-19 (dated by TCRdb to about 2020). Concerning the study at large: Samples covering the acute and convalescent phases of COVID-19 were provided by collaborators in the United States, Italy and Spain. The prospective study material was composed of cDNA or gDNA derived from T cells, B-cell-depleted T cells, or PBMCs. Subjects who had been exposed to COVID-19, were actively infected with it, or had recovered from it provided the deeply sampled blood TCRbeta repertoires that made up the dataset. The repertoires were released in a freely available public database intended as a resource for research on the immune response to SARS-CoV-2. Samples came from the ongoing ImmuneRACE study (first 160 participants) plus 1,254 subjects from 6 global collaborators. The sample metadata nearly always contained a de-identified subject ID, COVID-19 status, age in years and sex. Where HLA class I and class II types were available, the types were taken from metadata supplied by the sample provider, not from assay-based typing.

Findings and caveats that apply to the study as a whole: The amount of clinical and demographic metadata varied by source and participant and was provided uncurated.

In the prospective study, participants were about 18 to 95 years old, resided in around 25 geographic areas of the United States, and were enrolled through a virtual design. In the prospective study, participants were assigned to cohorts based on the clinical history participants reported in a screening survey and a study questionnaire. For ImmuneRACE Cohort 3, a participant was defined as recovered based on two consecutive negative NP/OP PCR tests, clearance by a healthcare professional, or resolution of symptoms. Mobile phlebotomists in the prospective study collected whole blood, serum and a nasopharyngeal or oropharyngeal swab from every participant. Prospective study participants could optionally give additional blood draws and questionnaires over an approximately two-month period. Prospective study blood samples were shipped either frozen or at room temperature before DNA extraction. Trimming removed 6 bases from V and 5 bases from J; the gene matches leave 7 bases unexplained. CDR1 MNHEY and CDR2 SMNVEV were looked up in the germline V gene (reference sequence). From the cysteine through the phenylalanine, the CDR3 covers 14 amino acids. Only CDR3 DNA remains: 42 bases, in frame from the first base.

The immunoSEQ Assay, a bias-controlled multiplex PCR, was used to amplify TCRbeta CDR3 regions from genomic DNA. As for the authors' bioinformatics: The number of nucleated cells in each sample was estimated from the amplification of reference gene primers within the assay. To quantify the absolute abundance of each unique TCRbeta CDR3 rearrangement, sequence reads were collapsed and filtered. Productive Simpson clonality was computed per sample as the square root of Simpson's diversity index over productive rearrangements. TCRdb limited this immuneACCESS table to in-frame rearrangements with V and J called. A share of clones is missing; checked studies link under half to unresolved V genes, and the rest is unexplained. That table supplies the V and J calls and clone size; D and trimming were determined from the DNA. Within this sample are some 350,000 clones, with more than 70% of them counted one time only. Less than 6% of the sample is taken by the ten largest.

On this clone: The antigen this receptor binds is unknown. Per-base qualities were not stored, and no clone one base away is much larger.

This sequence originates from a woman aged 30 to 39 who had recovered from COVID-19. Here the chain combines TRBV27 and TRBJ1-5, with 7 junctional bases fitting TRBD1. What was sequenced was PBMCs or T cells enriched from blood (not recorded which). The DNA sequence follows: TGTGCCAGCAGCTTACAGGGGCCCGATCAGCCCCAGCATTTT. It is translated as CASSLQGPDQPQHF.